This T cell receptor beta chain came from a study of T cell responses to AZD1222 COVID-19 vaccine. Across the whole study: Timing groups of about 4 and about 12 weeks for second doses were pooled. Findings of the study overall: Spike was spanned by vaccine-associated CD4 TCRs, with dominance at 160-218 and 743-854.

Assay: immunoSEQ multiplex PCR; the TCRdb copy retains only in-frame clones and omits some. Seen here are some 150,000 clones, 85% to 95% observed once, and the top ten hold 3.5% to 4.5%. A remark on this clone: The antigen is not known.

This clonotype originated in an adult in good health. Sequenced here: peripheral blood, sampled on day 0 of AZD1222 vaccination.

The CDR3 sequence is CASSLSISSYEQYF. The CDR3 DNA follows: TGTGCCAGCAGCTTATCGATAAGCTCCTACGAGCAGTACTTC. The chain has TRBV11-2 and TRBJ2-7, with D uncertain. The germline gives CDR1 SGHAT, CDR2 FQNNGV. The V gene lost 2 bases and the J gene lost 0 bases, with 8 bases spanning the gap. This CDR3 is 14 amino acids long.